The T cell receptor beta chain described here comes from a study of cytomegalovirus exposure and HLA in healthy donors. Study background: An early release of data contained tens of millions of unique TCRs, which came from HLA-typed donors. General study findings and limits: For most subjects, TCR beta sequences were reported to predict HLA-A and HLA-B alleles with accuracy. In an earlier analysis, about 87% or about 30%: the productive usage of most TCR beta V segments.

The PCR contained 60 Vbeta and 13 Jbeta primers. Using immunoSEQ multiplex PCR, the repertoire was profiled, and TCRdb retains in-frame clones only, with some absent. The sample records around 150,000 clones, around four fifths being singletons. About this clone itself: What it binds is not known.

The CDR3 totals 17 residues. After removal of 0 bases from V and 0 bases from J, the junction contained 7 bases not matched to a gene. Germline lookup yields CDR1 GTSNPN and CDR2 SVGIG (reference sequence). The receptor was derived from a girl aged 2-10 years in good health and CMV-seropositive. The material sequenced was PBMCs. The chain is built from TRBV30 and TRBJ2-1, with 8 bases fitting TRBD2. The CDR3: CAWSVLGGGSSYNEQFF. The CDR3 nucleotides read TGTGCCTGGAGTGTCCTTGGCGGGGGGAGCTCCTACAATGAGCAGTTCTTC.